The next 30 T cell receptor beta chains were all read from a single sample in a study of T cells expressing NK-cell markers. Each CDR3 protein gets one entry in TCRdb, which reprocessed the 5' RACE reads and gives no DNA. This sample's clone table lists some 600,000 distinct CDR3 sequences. Source material: blood T cells: a sorted CD56 or NKG2C T cell subset, CD4+ or CD8+ T cells, or bulk PBMC T cells (not recorded which). All receptors derive from a man aged 18 to 29 in good health.

The rearrangement links TRBV29-1 to TRBJ2-1. The germline V gene has CDR1 SQVTM and CDR2 ANQGSEA. This CDR3 contains 12 residues. The CDR3 is CSVGRVYNEQFF.

The rearrangement uses TRBV4-1 and TRBJ2-1; the D call of TRBD1 rests on TCRdb alone, since no DNA is present to check it. Germline values: CDR1 MGHRA, CDR2 YSYEKL. This CDR3 contains 17 residues. CDR3 sequence reads: CASSQVYARDGDNEQFF.

The genes are TRBV28 and TRBJ2-2; TCRdb outputs TRBD1, but without DNA this stays unchecked. CDR1 and CDR2 from the germline V gene are MDHEN and SYDVKM. The CDR3 runs to 16 residues. The CDR3 is CASSYGTSRNTGELFF.

This chain uses TRBV5-5 with TRBJ2-3; the D gene TCRdb calls, TRBD2, cannot be checked with no DNA. Germline CDR1 is SGHKS and CDR2 is YYEKEE (reference sequence). The CDR3 extends over 16 amino acids. The CDR3 loop is CASSLREGRSTDTQYF.

The chain combines TRBV19 with TRBJ2-6. The length of the CDR3 is 17 residues. The germline gives CDR1 LNHDA, CDR2 SQIVND (reference sequence). The CDR3 spells CASSIAPGGAGANVLTF.

V gene TRBV20-1 combines with J gene TRBJ2-2; TCRdb's assignment of TRBD2 cannot be checked, as there is no DNA. The CDR3 consists of 15 residues. Germline assignment: CDR1 DFQATT and CDR2 SNEGSKA (reference sequence). The CDR3 loop reads CSARRGQTVTGELFF.

V usage is TRBV24-1 and J usage is TRBJ1-5; the TRBD1 assignment by TCRdb is unverifiable without DNA. The CDR3 covers 15 residues. CDR1 and CDR2 (germline): KGHDR, SFDVKD. CDR3: CATSDSGQGGQPQHF.

The chain couples TRBV4-3 to TRBJ2-2. This CDR3 region has 15 residues. The germline V gene encodes CDR1 LGHNA and CDR2 YSLEER. The CDR3 spells CASSQEIEVIGELFF.

The gene calls are TRBV12-3 or TRBV12-4 and TRBJ1-1; the D gene TCRdb calls, TRBD1, cannot be checked with no DNA. There are 14 residues in the CDR3. The chain's CDR3 is CASTPIGKGTEAFF.

The chain recombines TRBV12-3 or TRBV12-4 with TRBJ1-5; as DNA is missing, the TRBD1 call by TCRdb cannot be tested. The CDR3 sequence is 14 residues long. CDR3 loop: CASTLGGIGQPQHF.

The chain recombines TRBV20-1 with TRBJ1-2; the TRBD1 assignment by TCRdb is unverifiable without DNA. Per germline, CDR1 DFQATT and CDR2 SNEGSKA (reference sequence). The CDR3 length is 14 residues. The CDR3 protein is CSARAGTANYGYTF.

This chain uses TRBV7-9 with TRBJ1-1. The CDR3 contains 13 residues. From germline, CDR1 is SEHNR and CDR2 FQNEAQ (reference sequence). The CDR3 loop is CASSLDVGSEAFF.

The J gene is TRBJ1-1, the V gene TRBV9; TCRdb's D call of TRBD1 is untestable without DNA. The CDR3 totals 16 residues. Looked up from germline, CDR1 is SGDLS and CDR2 is YYNGEE. The CDR3 loop reads CASSVVRGPMNTEAFF.

CDR3 loop: CASSTLVRNSGSVGTGELFF. The chain links TRBV5-6 to TRBJ2-2; TCRdb indicates TRBD2, and absent DNA this call remains unverified. The CDR3 is made up of 20 amino acids. Germline-derived CDR1 and CDR2 are SGHDT and YYEEEE.

The gene calls are TRBV6-1 and TRBJ1-5. Germline assignment: CDR1 MNHNS and CDR2 SASEGT. CDR3 size: 17 residues. The CDR3: CASSDRRGHGSNQPQHF.

The V and J genes are TRBV6-5 and TRBJ2-2. Germline CDR1 MNHEY, CDR2 SVGAGI. The CDR3 runs to 15 residues. CDR3 residues: CASSYGSSGTGELFF.

J is TRBJ2-5 and V is TRBV5-5; TCRdb reports TRBD2, a call that lacks DNA to check it against. In germline, CDR1 is SGHKS, CDR2 YYEKEE (reference sequence). The CDR3 runs 16 residues. The CDR3 sequence: CASSRLAGGRMETQYF.

This sequence joins TRBV7-9 and TRBJ2-5; TCRdb gives TRBD2 as the D gene, but with no DNA this cannot be confirmed. The CDR3 is made up of 17 amino acids. Germline V gives CDR1 SEHNR, CDR2 FQNEAQ (reference sequence). CDR3 loop: CASSYGGRLAGMETQYF.

The genes are TRBV30 and TRBJ2-5; there is no DNA to check the TCRdb D call of TRBD1. From germline, CDR1 is GTSNPN and CDR2 SVGIG (reference sequence). The CDR3 is 15 amino acids. CDR3: CAWSVGAAVQETQYF.

V is TRBV4-2 and J is TRBJ2-1. CDR1 is LGHNA, CDR2 YNFKEQ, per germline. The CDR3 length is 13 residues. CDR3 loop: CASSQDGDNEQFF.

The rearrangement links TRBV5-1 to TRBJ2-4. Germline assignment: CDR1 SGHRS and CDR2 YFSETQ. CDR3 size: 14 residues. CDR3: CASSWGQAKNIQYF.

V and J are TRBV6-5 and TRBJ1-2; as DNA is missing, the TRBD1 call by TCRdb cannot be tested. From germline, CDR1 is MNHEY and CDR2 SVGAGI. The CDR3 extends over 12 amino acids. CDR3 in amino acids: CASRTGDYGYTF.

The chain joins TRBV5-1 to TRBJ2-5. Germline V CDR1 and CDR2: SGHRS, YFSETQ. This CDR3 region has 16 residues. CDR3 amino acids: CASSLAALPGQETQYF.

The gene calls are TRBV4-3 and TRBJ2-1. This CDR3 contains 15 residues. CDR1 LGHNA and CDR2 YSLEER come from the germline V gene. This CDR3 reads CASSQGAWPYNEQFF.

The chain links TRBV20-1 to TRBJ2-1; TCRdb's assignment of TRBD2 cannot be checked, as there is no DNA. The CDR3 length is 15 residues. In germline, CDR1 is DFQATT, CDR2 SNEGSKA (reference sequence). The CDR3 loop reads CSAPGLAGDFNEQFF.

This chain uses TRBV5-6 with TRBJ1-2; TCRdb lists TRBD1, though no DNA is available to test this call. The CDR3 consists of 15 residues. Germline loops: CDR1 SGHDT, CDR2 YYEEEE. The CDR3 sequence: CASSFRQGVNYGYTF.

The chain recombines TRBV12-3 or TRBV12-4 with TRBJ2-1. The CDR3 runs to 13 residues. The CDR3: CASSLNPRNEQFF.

The chain is built from TRBV6-1 and TRBJ2-2. This CDR3 region has 11 residues. The germline CDR1 and CDR2 sequences are MNHNS and SASEGT. CDR3 amino acids: CASRPEGELFF.

The J gene is TRBJ2-5, the V gene TRBV12-3 or TRBV12-4; the TCRdb call, TRBD1, lacks DNA for checking. This CDR3 region has 14 residues. The CDR3: CASRLQGLQETQYF.

The rearrangement links TRBV7-2 to TRBJ2-7; lacking DNA, the TRBD2 call made by TCRdb goes unchecked. This CDR3 spans 13 amino acids. CDR1 and CDR2 from the germline V gene are SGHTA and FQGNSA. The CDR3 loop is CASSEQGPGEQYF.